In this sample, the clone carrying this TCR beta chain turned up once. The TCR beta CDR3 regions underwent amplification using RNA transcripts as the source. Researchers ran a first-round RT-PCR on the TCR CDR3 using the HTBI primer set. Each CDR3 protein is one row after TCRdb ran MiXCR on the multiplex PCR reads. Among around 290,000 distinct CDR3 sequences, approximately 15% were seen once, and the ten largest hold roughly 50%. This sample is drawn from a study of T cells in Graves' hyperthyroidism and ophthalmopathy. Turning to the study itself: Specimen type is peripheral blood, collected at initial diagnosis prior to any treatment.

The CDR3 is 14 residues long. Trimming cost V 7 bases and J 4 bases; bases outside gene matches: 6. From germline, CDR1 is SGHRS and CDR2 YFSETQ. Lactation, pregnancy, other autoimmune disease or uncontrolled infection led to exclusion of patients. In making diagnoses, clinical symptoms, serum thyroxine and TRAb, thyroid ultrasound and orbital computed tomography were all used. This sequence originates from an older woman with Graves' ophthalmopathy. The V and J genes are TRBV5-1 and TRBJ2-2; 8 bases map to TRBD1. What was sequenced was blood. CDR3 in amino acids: CASQQGVGTGELFF. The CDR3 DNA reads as TGCGCCAGCCAACAGGGGGTCGGCACCGGGGAGCTGTTTTTT.